The clone carrying this TCR beta chain was picked up many times. With the read ending 3 residues before the CDR3 end, the germline J gene is used to fill in that end. The sample is drawn from a study of T cell clonality in common variable immunodeficiency. The assay was immunoSEQ multiplex PCR, and TCRdb's table has in-frame clones only and misses some. Captured here are tens of thousands of clones, none seen once; the top ten comprise 5.4%. The CDR3 is 13 amino acids. Germline V gene sequence: CDR1 SQVTM, CDR2 ANQGSEA. V lost 2 bases, J lost 5 bases, and 13 bases lay in between. This chain uses TRBV29-1 with TRBJ2-7, with D possibly matching TRBD2 (5 bases). This TCR was sampled from a person aged 18 to 70 in good health. The sequenced material came from peripheral blood mononuclear cells. CDR3 in amino acids: CSVETGESHEQYF. The sequenced part of the CDR3 DNA is TGCAGCGTTGAAACCGGGGAGAGCCACGAG.